The next 3 T cell receptor beta chains were all read from a single sample in a study of blood T cells in healthy people across ages. For the second PCR, which ran for about 6 to 12 cycles, a sample-barcoded 5' primer and a J-beta primer mix were used. MiXCR was run by TCRdb on the 5' RACE reads, yielding one entry per CDR3 protein. The sample records around 650,000 distinct CDR3 sequences, approximately 30% being singletons. Input material: blood. The receptor set was obtained from a woman of 80 years or more in good health.

The chain employs TRBV7-8 and TRBJ2-5; tentatively, D is TRBD1 (5 bases). The germline V and J ends were trimmed by 4 bases and 5 bases, with 14 bases remaining between them. Germline V CDR1 and CDR2: SGHVS, FQNEAQ. The CDR3 sequence is 14 residues long. The CDR3 DNA sequence: TGTGCCAGCAGCTGGGGCTTCGATGCGGAGACCCAGTACTTC. The encoded protein is CASSWGFDAETQYF.

This clonotype has ten or more counts. This chain uses TRBV6-6 with TRBJ2-1; D unresolved. Germline V gene lookup returns CDR1 MNHNY and CDR2 SVGAGI (reference sequence). CDR3 length equals 15 residues. V was trimmed by 3 bases and J by 5 bases, leaving 14 bases between them. CDR3 sequence (DNA): TGTGCCAGCAGTTATATTGGGCCGTCTAACAATGAGCAGTTCTTC. As protein: CASSYIGPSNNEQFF.

Comment on this clonotype: A clone one base away is much larger, so this may be a read error. The chain couples TRBV5-1 to TRBJ1-2, with 8 bases that match TRBD1. Trimming at V came to 0 bases and at J to 6 bases, leaving 7 bases not matched to a gene. CDR1 is SGHRS, CDR2 YFSETQ, per germline. The CDR3 totals 15 residues. The DNA of the CDR3 is TGCGCCAGCAGCTTGGACAGGGGGTTCGGCCATGGCTACACCTTC. Its protein is CASSLDRGFGHGYTF.